These 23 T cell receptor beta chains were all obtained from the same sample, sequenced in a study of CD8 T cells in Susac syndrome. When the RNA was reverse transcribed, random hexamers were used with an input of roughly 0.5 to 1 ug. TCRdb processed the immunoSEQ multiplex PCR reads anew with MiXCR; each CDR3 protein has one entry. In the table there are a few hundred thousand distinct CDR3 sequences, approximately 91% of which are singletons. Sequencing was done on a sample of CD8+ T cells from PBMCs. These receptor sequences come from a human donor with multiple sclerosis.

This chain connects TRBV20-1 to TRBJ1-6, with a weak D call TRBD1 (5 bases). CDR3 length: 16 residues. Germline CDR1 and CDR2: DFQATT and SNEGSKA (reference sequence). Trimming took off 7 bases at V and 4 bases at J, with 20 bases between the two ends. The CDR3 bases are TGCAGTGTTTCGACCCCAGTGACAGAATATAATTCACCCCTCCACTTT. This sequence encodes CSVSTPVTEYNSPLHF.

The chain combines TRBV14 with TRBJ2-7; D gene uncertain. Deletions cut 0 bases from V and 9 bases from J, with 12 bases between. The germline gives CDR1 SGHDN, CDR2 FVKESK. CDR3 length equals 13 residues. DNA of the CDR3: TGTGCCAGCAGCCAAGATATCCGGGCTTGGCAGTACTTC. Its translation is CASSQDIRAWQYF.

V and J are TRBV12-3 or TRBV12-4 and TRBJ1-1; D remains ambiguous. V lost 4 bases, J lost 4 bases, and 4 bases lay in between. This CDR3 is built from 11 residues. CDR3 coding DNA: TGTGCCAGCAGTTGGTCCACTGAAGCTTTCTTT. It codes for CASSWSTEAFF.

J is TRBJ2-7 and V is TRBV7-9; D may be TRBD1 (6 bases). The V end lost 8 bases, the J end lost 0 bases, and 11 bases lay between the germline ends. Germline assignment: CDR1 SEHNR and CDR2 FQNEAQ (reference sequence). The CDR3 runs to 13 residues. The CDR3 protein is CASGQGTSYEQYF. CDR3 DNA sequence: TGTGCCAGCGGGCAGGGGACCTCCTACGAGCAGTACTTC.

This clonotype was counted a single time. The V and J genes are TRBV6-5 and TRBJ2-3; TRBD2 is a possible D gene (5 bases). CDR1 MNHEY and CDR2 SVGAGI come from the germline V gene. V was pared by 2 bases and J by 0 bases, with 18 bases between. CDR3 length: 18 amino acids. CDR3 sequence reads: CASSYGRGLAASTDTQYF. In DNA form, the CDR3 reads TGTGCCAGCAGTTACGGGCGAGGGCTCGCCGCTAGCACAGATACGCAGTATTTT.

The V and J genes are TRBV4-3 and TRBJ2-1; weak D call: TRBD2 (5 bases). The CDR3 sequence is 16 residues long. From germline, CDR1 is LGHNA and CDR2 YSLEER. V was clipped by 4 bases and J by 6 bases, with 19 bases between them. The CDR3 is CASSLLVAPEGNEQFF. As DNA, the CDR3 is TGCGCCAGCAGCCTTCTGGTAGCGCCCGAGGGCAATGAGCAGTTCTTC.

This chain uses TRBV9 with TRBJ2-1; 8 bases are a match to TRBD2. This CDR3 contains 15 residues. Germline assignment: CDR1 SGDLS and CDR2 YYNGEE. The trim removed 3 bases at V and 2 bases at J, leaving 4 bases unmatched. CDR3 protein: CASSGGLATYNEQFF. Written as DNA, the CDR3 is TGTGCCAGCAGCGGCGGACTAGCCACCTACAATGAGCAGTTCTTC. The full variable domain, rest sourced from reference TRBV9 and TRBJ2-1, is DSGVTQTPKHLITATGQRVTLRCSPRSGDLSVYWYQQSLDQGLQFLIQYYNGEERAKGNILERFSAQQFPDLHSELNLSSLELGDSALYFCASSGGLATYNEQFFGPGTRLTVL.

V usage is TRBV27 and J usage is TRBJ1-2; D is unclear. Trimming removed 4 bases from V and 1 base from J, with 16 bases in between. CDR1 and CDR2 from the germline V gene are MNHEY and SMNVEV (reference sequence). The CDR3 is 16 residues long. The CDR3 here is CASSSSHYTVNYGYTF. The CDR3 coding sequence is TGTGCCAGCAGTTCGTCTCATTATACAGTTAACTATGGCTACACCTTC.

Remarks on this clonotype: Compared with germline, one end of the junction differs, possibly owing to a read error. The chain employs TRBV29-1 and TRBJ2-7, with 9 bases lining up with TRBD1. Germline V gene lookup returns CDR1 SQVTM and CDR2 ANQGSEA. The CDR3 length is 15 residues. The CDR3 sequence: CSVEVAGTGSHEQYF. The CDR3 DNA reads as TGCAGCGTTGAAGTTGCCGGGACAGGGTCCCACGAACAGTACTTC.

This clonotype has more than one count but fewer than ten. This chain links TRBV28 with TRBJ2-5; possibly TRBD2 for D (6 bases). The CDR3 covers 15 residues. Trimming left V 3 bases short and J 2 bases short, with 13 bases between. From germline, CDR1 is MDHEN and CDR2 SYDVKM. CDR3 in DNA: TGTGCCAGCAGTTTGGGACTTACGGGGCAAGAGACCCAGTACTTC. This translates into CASSLGLTGQETQYF. The whole variable domain, filled in from reference TRBV28 and TRBJ2-5, reads DVKVTQSSRYLVKRTGEKVFLECVQDMDHENMFWYRQDPGLGLRLIYFSYDVKMKEKGDIPEGYSVSREKKERFSLILESASTNQTSMYLCASSLGLTGQETQYFGPGTRLLVL.

This chain joins TRBV6-2 or TRBV6-3 and TRBJ2-1; TRBD1 might be the D (6 bases). Germline CDR1 and CDR2: MNHEY and SVGEGT. The V gene lost 6 bases and the J gene lost 2 bases, with 23 bases spanning the gap. CDR3 length: 18 residues. The CDR3 nucleotides are TGTGCCAGCAGGGGGATGGGGACACTAGTCCCCCCCTACAATGAGCAGTTCTTC. Its protein is CASRGMGTLVPPYNEQFF.

CDR3 coding DNA: TGCAGTGCTAGAGAAGGACTCGAAGCTTTCTTT. Translating it yields CSAREGLEAFF. This chain uses TRBV20-1 with TRBJ1-1; D not resolved. This CDR3 region has 11 residues. V lost 0 bases and J lost 8, with 7 bases in between. Germline lookup yields CDR1 DFQATT and CDR2 SNEGSKA (reference sequence).

V is TRBV12-3 or TRBV12-4 and J is TRBJ1-1; weak D call: TRBD1 (6 bases). The V end lost 3 bases, the J end lost 7 bases, and 9 bases lay between the germline ends. This CDR3 spans 12 amino acids. The CDR3, as DNA: TGTGCCAGCAGTTTTAGGGGGGATGAAGCTTTCTTT. Amino acids: CASSFRGDEAFF.

The J gene is TRBJ2-7, the V gene TRBV4-3, with TRBD1 matching 7 bases. The germline CDR1 and CDR2 sequences are LGHNA and YSLEER. Unmatched junction bases numbered 2, after V lost 0 bases and J lost 3 bases. The length of the CDR3 is 14 residues. CDR3 protein: CASSQDRGYYEQYF. The DNA for the CDR3 is TGCGCCAGCAGCCAAGACAGGGGGTACTACGAGCAGTACTTC.

The rearrangement joins TRBV10-2 to TRBJ2-3, with 12 bases aligning to TRBD2. This CDR3 spans 17 amino acids. V shed 7 bases and J 4 bases; nucleotides not matched to a gene: 12. Germline values: CDR1 WSHSY, CDR2 SAAADI. The CDR3, as DNA: TGCGCCAGCAAACTAGCGGGAGGTGGTTTGAGTCCAGATACGCAGTATTTT. Amino acids: CASKLAGGGLSPDTQYF.

V is TRBV9 and J is TRBJ2-7; D ambiguous. V lost 4 bases and J 6 bases, leaving 11 bases between the germline ends. The germline gives CDR1 SGDLS, CDR2 YYNGEE. The CDR3 sequence is 12 residues long. The CDR3 spells CASSPQAGEQYF. In nucleotides, the CDR3 is TGTGCCAGCAGCCCCCAAGCAGGCGAGCAGTACTTC.

V gene TRBV12-5 combines with J gene TRBJ2-3, with 9 bases aligning to TRBD1. V shed 4 bases and J 6 bases; nucleotides not matched to a gene: 5. The V gene's germline CDR1 is LGHNT and CDR2 FRNRAP. This CDR3 is 14 amino acids long. In DNA, the CDR3 is TGTGCTAGTGGTTATGGGACAGGGTTGGATACGCAGTATTTT. Translated, it gives CASGYGTGLDTQYF.

This clonotype was detected once. The gene calls are TRBV20-1 and TRBJ2-3; 9 nucleotides agree with TRBD2. This CDR3 region has 14 residues. Losses at the gene ends were 5 bases for V and 5 bases for J; bases not matched to a gene: 8. Germline CDR1 reads DFQATT; CDR2 reads SNEGSKA (reference sequence). CDR3 protein: CSALLRGGRDTQYF. The CDR3 DNA reads TGCAGTGCTCTATTGCGGGGGGGCCGAGATACGCAGTATTTT.

This rearrangement joins TRBV3-1 to TRBJ2-2; tentatively, D is TRBD1 or TRBD2 (6 bases each). Between the trimmed V and J ends, which lost 1 base and 5 bases, there was a span of 17 bases. CDR3 length equals 17 residues. From germline, CDR1 is LGHDT and CDR2 YNNKEL (reference sequence). The CDR3, as DNA: TGTGCCAGCAGCCAAGGAGGTTTGGGGGCGGGGACCGGGGAGCTGTTTTTT. Residues: CASSQGGLGAGTGELFF.

This chain uses TRBV20-1 with TRBJ1-5; 9 bases fit TRBD1. The V and J ends lost 4 bases and 4 bases, in that order; junction bases with no gene match: 5. Germline values: CDR1 DFQATT, CDR2 SNEGSKA (reference sequence). The CDR3 spans 14 residues. Written as DNA, the CDR3 is TGCAGTGCTACAGGGACAGGGACTAATCAGCCCCAGCATTTT. It translates to CSATGTGTNQPQHF.

J is TRBJ2-5 and V is TRBV7-9, with a possible D match to TRBD2 (5 bases). V shed 4 bases and J shed 11 bases, with 14 bases lying between them. The CDR3 is 12 residues long. Germline CDR1 is SEHNR and CDR2 is FQNEAQ (reference sequence). The chain's CDR3 is CASSSVSRAQYF. As DNA, the CDR3 is TGTGCCAGCAGCTCCGTGTCGCGGGCTCAGTACTTC.

This sequence joins TRBV6-2 or TRBV6-3 and TRBJ2-5; the D gene is possibly TRBD1 (5 bases). This CDR3 has 14 residues. V was trimmed by 3 bases and J by 0 bases, leaving 8 bases between them. Germline CDR1 MNHEY, CDR2 SVGEGT. In DNA form, the CDR3 reads TGTGCCAGCAGTTATTCGACAGACCAAGAGACCCAGTACTTC. Amino acid sequence: CASSYSTDQETQYF.

The count of this clonotype is one. This chain connects TRBV12-3 or TRBV12-4 to TRBJ2-1, with no clear D. This CDR3 contains 14 residues. Trimming left V 5 bases short and J 5 bases short, with 13 bases between. CDR3 region: CASSRTGPHNEQFF. For the CDR3, the DNA is TGTGCCAGCAGTAGGACCGGTCCCCACAATGAGCAGTTCTTC.